The rows below give T cell receptor beta chains drawn from one sample of a study of blood T cells in healthy people across ages. TCRdb processed the 5' RACE reads anew with MiXCR; each CDR3 protein has one entry. The top ten clones hold around 30% of a sample with roughly 830,000 distinct CDR3 sequences, approximately 59% of them seen once. Specimen: blood. These receptors all stem from a young man in good health. CDR3s include the opening cysteine and the closing phenylalanine or tryptophan. The order of the fields is J gene, V gene, CDR3 protein.

J: TRBJ2-5
V: TRBV4-2
CDR3: CASSLTGGTLPETQYF

J: TRBJ2-3
V: TRBV12-3/TRBV12-4
CDR3: CASGFSGEGTQYF

J: TRBJ2-7
V: TRBV2
CDR3: CATKQGPHYEQYF

J: -
V: TRBV2
CDR3: CASSRDRVSEQYF

J: -
V: TRBV29-1
CDR3: CSVEDLLEGQTYEQYF

J: TRBJ2-5
V: TRBV4-3
CDR3: CASSQSQGAGETQYF

J: TRBJ2-7
V: TRBV6-2/TRBV6-3
CDR3: CASRTHRGLSYEQYF

J: TRBJ1-2
V: TRBV5-1
CDR3: CASSWGRGDGYTF

J: TRBJ1-2
V: TRBV7-9
CDR3: CASSLRLRGTGDNNGYTF

J: TRBJ2-3
V: TRBV6-6
CDR3: CASSYEGTGASTDTQYF

J: TRBJ2-1
V: TRBV20-1
CDR3: CSASEQGISNEQFF